This T cell receptor (beta chain) was found in a study of beta chain features in type 1 diabetes (dated by TCRdb to the late 2010s). In the study overall: No differences in mean age, gender distribution, total cell number or subset yield were found between patients and healthy donors. A total of approximately 110,000,000 sorted cells were examined across all samples, and a strong correlation was observed between cell number per subset and RNA yield. The study compared TCRB repertoires of sorted circulating CD4+ T cell subsets between recently diagnosed type 1 diabetes patients and matched healthy donors. Whereas all 28 donors provided naive and central memory subsets, regulatory and stem cell-like memory subsets were isolated from just 8 patients and about 8 healthy donors. Overall study results and their limits: PCR might favor shorter templates, but patient and control samples were amplified and corrected together, so any skew would affect both groups equally. The naive, central memory and regulatory TCRB repertoires appeared to resemble one another more closely among patients than among healthy donors. Because cDNA was sequenced instead of genomic DNA, activated cells with high expression could be over-represented, although the groups did not differ in activation or CD3 levels. Because small numbers of individuals were included in the HLA sub-analyses, any influence of HLA type on TCRB rearrangement was left unresolved. In all four CD4+ subsets, TCRB CDR3 length was moderately but significantly shorter in type 1 diabetes patients. At VDJ recombination sites, type 1 diabetes patients had fewer insertions and more deleted nucleotides, which implies abnormalities in thymic rearrangement.

Concerning this clone: The clone's antigen remains unknown. There are no base qualities to consult, and no much larger clone falls within one base.

The High Capacity cDNA Reverse Transcription Kit was used to reverse transcribe all of the isolated RNA, meaning that expressed TCRB transcripts were what got sequenced. Naive, central memory and regulatory T cell samples underwent deep immunoSEQ sequencing, averaging approximately 3.3 million total reads per sample. Sorted cells were lysed in RLT buffer and RNA was extracted with DNase-treated RNeasy Micro or Mini kits, depending on cell number. Each cell subset was processed separately to prevent cross-contamination, with patient and healthy donor samples processed together. Using the immunoSEQ multiplex PCR, TCRB sequences were amplified from cDNA into 87-bp fragments spanning the CDR3 region. Sequencing of the amplicons was performed on the Illumina HiSeq platform. The published analysis was carried out like this. Synthetic template baselines were used to correct PCR bias computationally, reads within Hamming distance 2 were collapsed, and singletons that could not be merged were discarded. By aligning reads against IMGT, V, D and J genes, CDR3 length, and insertions or deletions at six rearrangement sites were assigned. Within each subset, clonotype counts were normalized to the number of sorted cells before true diversity and Gini coefficients were calculated with the tcR R package. The overlap coefficient, calculated on TCRB nucleotide sequences, was used to quantify repertoire sharing. TCRdb took this table from immuneACCESS and kept in-frame rearrangements with V and J called. Such tables lack part of the clones; where checked against another copy, unresolved V genes explain under half of the gap, and the rest is unexplained. The V and J calls and clone size were taken over from that table, and D and trimming were inferred from the DNA. In all, the sample holds 85,000 to 110,000 clones, and about 26% of those were seen once. The ten largest clones take up 0.5% to 0.6% of the sample.

Each donor gave one peripheral blood draw, averaging approximately 110 mL, which was collected into heparinised tubes. Using a panel that included CD45RO, CCR7, CD25, CD127, CD95 and CD27, naive, central memory, regulatory and stem cell-like memory CD4+ T cells were sorted on a BD FACSAria II. A purity above 95% was achieved for all sorted populations. Right away, PBMCs were isolated by Lymphoprep density gradient centrifugation and were stained directly, with no culture step. So that batch effects would be minimized, each experiment stained and sorted samples in pairs, pairing one healthy donor with one patient. At the junction V is shortened by 6 bases and J by 3 bases, with 11 bases in between. From the germline V gene, CDR1 is SNHLY and CDR2 is FYNNEI. Counted from cysteine to phenylalanine, this CDR3 has 13 amino acids. The CDR3 DNA has 39 bases and is translated from base 1.

This receptor chain uses TRBV2 and TRBJ1-1; the D gene remains uncertain. Sequencing used central memory CD4+ T cells from blood. The receptor comes from a woman aged 18-30 years with type 1 diabetes. The CDR3 region reads CASRFKRDTEAFF. At the DNA level, the sequence is TGTGCCAGCAGGTTCAAACGGGACACTGAAGCTTTCTTT.